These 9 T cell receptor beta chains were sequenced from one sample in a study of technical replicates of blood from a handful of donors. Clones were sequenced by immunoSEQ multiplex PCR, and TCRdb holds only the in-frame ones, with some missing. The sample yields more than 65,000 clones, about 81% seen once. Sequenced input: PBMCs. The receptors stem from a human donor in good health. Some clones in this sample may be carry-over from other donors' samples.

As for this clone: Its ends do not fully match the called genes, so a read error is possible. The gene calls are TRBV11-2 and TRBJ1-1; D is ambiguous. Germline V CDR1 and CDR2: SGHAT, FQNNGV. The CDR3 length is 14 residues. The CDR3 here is CASSFTRGNTEAFF. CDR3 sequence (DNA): TGTGCCAGTAGCTTCACCCGGGGGAACACTGAAGCTTTCTTT.

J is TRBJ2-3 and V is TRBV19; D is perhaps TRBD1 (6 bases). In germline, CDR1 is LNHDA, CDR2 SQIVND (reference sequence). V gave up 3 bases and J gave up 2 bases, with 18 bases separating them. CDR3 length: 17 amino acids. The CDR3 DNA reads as TGTGCCAGTAGTATTGAACTGGGACATTCCCACACAGATACGCAGTATTTT. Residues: CASSIELGHSHTDTQYF.

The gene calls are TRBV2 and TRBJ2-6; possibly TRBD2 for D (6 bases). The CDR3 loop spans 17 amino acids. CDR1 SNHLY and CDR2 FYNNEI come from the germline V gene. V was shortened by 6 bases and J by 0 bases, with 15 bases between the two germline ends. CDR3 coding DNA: TGTGCCAGCAGACCCGGGGGTTGGGGCTCTGGGGCCAACGTCCTGACTTTC. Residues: CASRPGGWGSGANVLTF.

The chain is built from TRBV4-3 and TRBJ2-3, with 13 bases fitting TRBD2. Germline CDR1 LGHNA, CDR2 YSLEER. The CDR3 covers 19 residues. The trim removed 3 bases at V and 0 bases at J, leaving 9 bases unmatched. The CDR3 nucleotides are TGCGCCAGCAGCCAGGGACTAGCGGGAACGGGGACTAGCACAGATACGCAGTATTTT. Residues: CASSQGLAGTGTSTDTQYF.

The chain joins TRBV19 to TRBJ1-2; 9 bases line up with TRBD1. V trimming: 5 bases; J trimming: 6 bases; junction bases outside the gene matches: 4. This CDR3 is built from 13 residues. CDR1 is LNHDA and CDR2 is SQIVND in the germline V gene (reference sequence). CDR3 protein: CASSAWTGDGYTF. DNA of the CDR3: TGTGCCAGTAGTGCCTGGACAGGGGATGGCTACACCTTC. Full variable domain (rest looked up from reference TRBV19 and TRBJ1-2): DGGITQSPKYLFRKEGQNVTLSCEQNLNHDAMYWYRQDPGQGLRLIYYSQIVNDFQKGDIAEGYSVSREKKESFPLTVTSAQKNPTAFYLCASSAWTGDGYTFGSGTRLTVV.

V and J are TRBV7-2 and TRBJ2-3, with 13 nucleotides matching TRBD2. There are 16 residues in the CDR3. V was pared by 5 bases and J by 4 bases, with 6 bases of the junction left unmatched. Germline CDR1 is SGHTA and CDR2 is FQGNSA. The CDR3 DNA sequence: TGTGCCAGCAGCCTTCGGACTAGCGGGAGAGCAGATACGCAGTATTTT. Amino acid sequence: CASSLRTSGRADTQYF.

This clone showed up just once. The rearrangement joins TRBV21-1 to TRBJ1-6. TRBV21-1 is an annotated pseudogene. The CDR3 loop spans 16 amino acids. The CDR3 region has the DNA TGTGCCAGCAGCCTGATCGGACGGGGTATCGGTTCACCCCTCCACTTT. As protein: CASSLIGRGIGSPLHF.

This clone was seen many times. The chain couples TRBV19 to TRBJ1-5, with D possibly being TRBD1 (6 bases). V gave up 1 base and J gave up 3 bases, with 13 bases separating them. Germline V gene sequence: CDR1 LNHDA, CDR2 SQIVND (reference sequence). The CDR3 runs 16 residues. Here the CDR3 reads CASSIVRGGSNQPQHF. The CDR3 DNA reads TGTGCCAGTAGTATAGTCCGCGGGGGCTCCAATCAGCCCCAGCATTTT. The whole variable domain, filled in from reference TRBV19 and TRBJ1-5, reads DGGITQSPKYLFRKEGQNVTLSCEQNLNHDAMYWYRQDPGQGLRLIYYSQIVNDFQKGDIAEGYSVSREKKESFPLTVTSAQKNPTAFYLCASSIVRGGSNQPQHFGDGTRLSIL.

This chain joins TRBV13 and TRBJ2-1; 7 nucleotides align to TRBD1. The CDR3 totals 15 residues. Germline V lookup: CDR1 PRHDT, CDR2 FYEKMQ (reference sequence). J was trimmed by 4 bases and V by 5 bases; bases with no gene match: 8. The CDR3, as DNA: TGTGCCAGCAGCCGTACGGGACAGCTTTACAATGAGCAGTTCTTC. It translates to CASSRTGQLYNEQFF.